The 26 T cell receptor beta chains listed next were all sequenced from one sample in a study of control samples from healthy donors and cancer patients. Assay: immunoSEQ multiplex PCR; the TCRdb copy retains only in-frame clones and omits some. The table lists some 120,000 clones, around 89% of them singletons. Sample: PBMCs. These receptors came from a woman aged 45-59 years with colorectal cancer.

The CDR3 sequence is CASRTGGGNTIYF. In DNA form, the CDR3 reads TGCGCCAGCAGAACGGGGGGTGGAAACACCATATATTTT. The J gene is TRBJ1-3, the V gene TRBV5-1; a weak D match, TRBD1 (5 bases). Trimming removed 5 bases at V and 3 bases at J, with 9 bases between. The CDR3 runs to 13 residues. Germline V CDR1 and CDR2: SGHRS, YFSETQ.

This chain uses TRBV29-1 with TRBJ2-3; 14 bases agree with TRBD2. This CDR3 spans 16 amino acids. Per the germline V gene, CDR1 is SQVTM and CDR2 is ANQGSEA. Germline trimming cut 1 base from V and 4 bases from J; bases unmatched to any gene: 4. The CDR3 region is CSVEGGLAGAPDTQYF. The DNA for the CDR3 is TGCAGCGTTGAAGGGGGACTAGCGGGAGCCCCAGATACGCAGTATTTT.

V and J are TRBV2 and TRBJ2-2; D might be TRBD1 (7 bases). Trimming pared 8 bases from V and 1 base from J, leaving 14 bases between. This CDR3 is built from 15 residues. Germline assignment: CDR1 SNHLY and CDR2 FYNNEI. This CDR3 is CASLGGQRNTGELFF. The CDR3 nucleotides are TGTGCCAGCCTCGGGGGACAGAGGAACACCGGGGAGCTGTTTTTT.

This clone was observed once. The chain is built from TRBV5-1 and TRBJ2-5, with D maybe TRBD2 (7 bases). V lost 0 bases, J lost 4 bases, and 22 bases lay in between. The CDR3 totals 18 residues. The germline V gene encodes CDR1 SGHRS and CDR2 YFSETQ. CDR3 in DNA: TGCGCCAGCAGCTTGGCGTTCGGGGGGCCCCATTTTGGAGAGACCCAGTACTTC. It codes for CASSLAFGGPHFGETQYF.

The chain's CDR3 is CASSQVSVQETQYF. The CDR3 DNA follows: TGTGCCAGCAGCCAAGTGTCAGTCCAAGAGACCCAGTACTTC. The chain is built from TRBV3-1 (or the pseudogene TRBV3-2) and TRBJ2-5, with unresolved D. Trimming removed 1 base at V and 1 base at J, with 7 bases between. The CDR3 covers 14 residues. Germline V CDR1 and CDR2: LGHDT, YNNKEL (reference sequence).

The rearrangement uses TRBV9 and TRBJ2-6; D remains ambiguous. V was cut by 3 bases and J by 0 bases, with 4 bases left in between. Germline loops: CDR1 SGDLS, CDR2 YYNGEE. This CDR3 contains 14 residues. CDR3 loop: CASSGNSGANVLTF. In DNA, the CDR3 is TGTGCCAGCAGCGGGAACTCTGGGGCCAACGTCCTGACTTTC.

CDR3 coding DNA: TGTGCCAGCAGCCGGACTAGCGGGAACACCGGGGAGCTGTTTTTT. Residues: CASSRTSGNTGELFF. The rearrangement uses TRBV3-1 (or the pseudogene TRBV3-2) and TRBJ2-2, with TRBD2 matching over 10 bases. CDR3 length equals 15 residues. V trimming: 4 bases; J trimming: 1 base; junction bases outside the gene matches: 0. Germline CDR1 reads LGHDT; CDR2 reads YNNKEL (reference sequence).

This chain links TRBV6-2 or TRBV6-3 with TRBJ2-7; possibly TRBD1 for D (5 bases). CDR3 length equals 17 residues. Trimming shortened V by 0 bases and J by 7 bases, and 22 bases separated the two germline ends. Germline CDR1 reads MNHEY; CDR2 reads SVGEGT. CDR3 in DNA: TGTGCCAGCAGTTACTCGTTTTTCACAGGAACCCCCGGGGAGCAGTACTTC. Protein: CASSYSFFTGTPGEQYF.

The gene calls are TRBV6-5 and TRBJ2-3; D is tentatively TRBD1 or TRBD2 (5 bases each). Germline lookup yields CDR1 MNHEY and CDR2 SVGAGI. Trimming shortened V by 4 bases and J by 5 bases, and 16 bases separated the two germline ends. The CDR3 covers 15 residues. The CDR3 bases are TGTGCCAGCAGTTTCCGGGACGCCCTAAAAGATACGCAGTATTTT. It translates to CASSFRDALKDTQYF.

The rearrangement joins TRBV9 to TRBJ2-2; D is ambiguous. The CDR3 has 15 residues. Germline-derived CDR1 and CDR2 are SGDLS and YYNGEE. V lost 0 bases to trimming and J lost 0 bases, with 6 bases between them. The CDR3 DNA reads TGTGCCAGCAGCGTAGCAGGACCGAACACCGGGGAGCTGTTTTTT. Translating it yields CASSVAGPNTGELFF.

The chain joins TRBV7-6 to TRBJ2-1; 8 nucleotides align to TRBD2. Germline CDR1 SGHVS, CDR2 FNYEAQ. V gave up 2 bases and J gave up 7 bases; unmatched junction bases: 10. The CDR3 has 16 amino acids. In DNA form, the CDR3 reads TGTGCCAGCAGCTTATTATCGGGAGGGCCTCGGAATGAGCAGTTCTTC. Encoded protein: CASSLLSGGPRNEQFF. Based on the CDR3 plus reference TRBV7-6 and TRBJ2-1, the full variable domain is GAGVSQSPRYKVTKRGQDVALRCDPISGHVSLYWYRQALGQGPEFLTYFNYEAQQDKSGLPNDRFSAERPEGSISTLTIQRTEQRDSAMYRCASSLLSGGPRNEQFFGPGTRLTVL.

The gene calls are TRBV7-3 and TRBJ2-3, with TRBD2 matching 10 bases. V lost 5 bases to trimming and J lost 6 bases; unmatched junction nucleotides: 11. Germline V CDR1 and CDR2: SGHTA, FQGTGA. The CDR3 loop spans 16 amino acids. CDR3 DNA: TGTGCCAGCAGCGGACAAAGCGGGGGGGCCGTTGATACGCAGTATTTT. Protein: CASSGQSGGAVDTQYF.

The chain uses TRBV5-1 and TRBJ1-2, with 8 nucleotides matching TRBD1. The V gene end was trimmed by 0 bases and the J gene end by 5 bases; junction bases not matched to a gene: 6. CDR1 SGHRS and CDR2 YFSETQ come from the germline V gene. The CDR3 is 15 amino acids. CDR3 sequence (DNA): TGCGCCAGCAGCTTGGTTCCAGGGGGCGATTATGGCTACACCTTC. Its translation is CASSLVPGGDYGYTF.

The genes are TRBV6-5 and TRBJ1-1; no clear D. V was cut by 6 bases and J by 3 bases, with 8 bases left in between. Germline V lookup: CDR1 MNHEY, CDR2 SVGAGI. This CDR3 has 12 residues. The CDR3 DNA sequence: TGTGCCAGCAGCAATGGAGACACTGAAGCTTTCTTT. Protein sequence: CASSNGDTEAFF.

V is TRBV21-1 and J is TRBJ2-1; the table names TRBD2, a call not compared with the DNA. TRBV21-1 is given as a pseudogene. The CDR3 is 15 residues long. As DNA, the CDR3 is TGTGCCAGCAGCACGAGCTGGCGGACCTACAATGAGCAGTTCTTC. Amino acids: CASSTSWRTYNEQFF.

This chain links TRBV9 with TRBJ2-3; D remains ambiguous. V was trimmed by 0 bases and J by 2 bases, leaving 10 bases between them. The germline V gene encodes CDR1 SGDLS and CDR2 YYNGEE. The CDR3 is 15 residues long. Here the CDR3 reads CASSVGSTDTDTQYF. Written as DNA, the CDR3 is TGTGCCAGCAGCGTAGGATCAACAGACACAGATACGCAGTATTTT.

V usage is TRBV7-2 and J usage is TRBJ2-3; no definite D call. The ends were cut back, 4 bases at V and 0 bases at J, with 5 bases in the middle. Germline V CDR1 and CDR2: SGHTA, FQGNSA. The CDR3 runs 13 residues. CDR3 sequence reads: CASSSQSTDTQYF. Written as DNA, the CDR3 is TGTGCCAGCAGCTCCCAAAGCACAGATACGCAGTATTTT.

The chain combines TRBV13 with TRBJ1-1; D gene uncertain. Germline V CDR1 and CDR2: PRHDT, FYEKMQ (reference sequence). The CDR3 totals 14 residues. V was trimmed by 2 bases and J by 0 bases, leaving 7 bases between them. CDR3 bases: TGTGCCAGCAGCTTATTGGCCTTGAACACTGAAGCTTTCTTT. Translating it yields CASSLLALNTEAFF.

The CDR3 DNA follows: TGTGCCAGCAGTGAAGCCGTGAGGGGGGGCTACGAGCAGTACTTC. Encoded protein: CASSEAVRGGYEQYF. This chain uses TRBV6-1 with TRBJ2-7, with D tentatively TRBD2 (7 bases). CDR1 and CDR2 (germline): MNHNS, SASEGT. V was cut by 0 bases and J by 3 bases, with 12 bases left in between. This CDR3 has 15 residues.

This sequence joins TRBV5-1 and TRBJ1-1; no firm D call. The CDR3 runs 13 residues. V lost 6 bases and J lost 9, with 18 bases in between. Germline CDR1 reads SGHRS; CDR2 reads YFSETQ. Here the CDR3 reads CASTSLATNQAFF. The CDR3, as DNA: TGCGCCAGCACCTCCTTGGCGACAAATCAAGCTTTCTTT.

CDR3: CASSEQDSGELFF. The CDR3 DNA reads as TGTGCCAGCAGCGAGCAGGATTCCGGGGAGCTGTTTTTT. The chain carries TRBV9 and TRBJ2-2; D gene ambiguous. Germline V gene lookup returns CDR1 SGDLS and CDR2 YYNGEE. This CDR3 region has 13 residues. The V and J ends lost 3 bases and 6 bases respectively, with 9 bases between them. Looking up the rest from reference TRBV9 and TRBJ2-2 gives the full variable domain: DSGVTQTPKHLITATGQRVTLRCSPRSGDLSVYWYQQSLDQGLQFLIQYYNGEERAKGNILERFSAQQFPDLHSELNLSSLELGDSALYFCASSEQDSGELFFGEGSRLTVL.

This clone was seen once. V gene TRBV3-1 (or the pseudogene TRBV3-2) combines with J gene TRBJ2-3; tentative D call: TRBD1 (5 bases). Trimming shortened V by 0 bases and J by 5 bases, and 9 bases separated the two germline ends. Germline V gene data show CDR1 as LGHDT and CDR2 as YNNKEL (reference sequence). The CDR3 totals 14 residues. CDR3 protein: CASSQEWGQDTQYF. CDR3 DNA sequence: TGTGCCAGCAGCCAAGAATGGGGCCAAGATACGCAGTATTTT.

This clone was seen only a few times. The chain recombines TRBV27 with TRBJ1-5; 8 nucleotides align to TRBD1. Per the germline V gene, CDR1 is MNHEY and CDR2 is SMNVEV (reference sequence). Trimming took 6 bases from V and 6 from J; bases not matched to a gene: 10. This CDR3 is 15 amino acids long. This chain's CDR3 is CASRGRTGTGQPQHF. CDR3 in DNA: TGTGCCAGCAGGGGAAGGACAGGGACGGGTCAGCCCCAGCATTTT.

The chain joins TRBV5-1 to TRBJ2-7, with D uncertain. The CDR3 runs 14 residues. The V gene's germline CDR1 is SGHRS and CDR2 YFSETQ. Trimming stripped 6 bases from V and 6 bases from J, with 19 bases between. The CDR3 loop reads CASNPPSDGSEQYF. In nucleotides, the CDR3 is TGCGCCAGCAACCCCCCATCGGACGGAAGCGAGCAGTACTTC. Full variable domain (outside the CDR3, taken from reference TRBV5-1 and TRBJ2-7): KAGVTQTPRYLIKTRGQQVTLSCSPISGHRSVSWYQQTPGQGLQFLFEYFSETQRNKGNFPGRFSGRQFSNSRSEMNVSTLELGDSALYLCASNPPSDGSEQYFGPGTRLTVT.

This rearrangement joins TRBV28 to TRBJ2-7; D gene uncertain. The CDR3 is 10 amino acids. Germline V CDR1 and CDR2: MDHEN, SYDVKM. V lost 6 bases, J lost 3 bases, and 3 bases lay in between. CDR3 loop: CASSHYEQYF. CDR3 in DNA: TGTGCCAGCAGCCACTACGAGCAGTACTTC.

The chain employs TRBV19 and TRBJ1-1, with D possibly TRBD1 on 5 matching bases. The CDR3 loop spans 15 amino acids. The germline V gene has CDR1 LNHDA and CDR2 SQIVND (reference sequence). V was cut by 5 bases and J by 5 bases, with 18 bases left in between. CDR3 bases: TGTGCCAGTAGTTTTCGTAGGGGTGCGGCGACTGAAGCTTTCTTT. Residues: CASSFRRGAATEAFF.